The present TCR beta chain was sequenced within a study of OX40 agonist ivuxolimab in advanced cancers. Study-wide points: CD8+ T cells were the subset that, on average, had more expanded clones than CD4+. It was not determined which antigens were specifically recognized by the peripheral T cells that had undergone clonal expansion.

Autoimmune disease history or systemic immunosuppression led to patient exclusion. Profiled with immunoSEQ multiplex PCR; TCRdb holds only in-frame clones, not every one. The table shows about 83,000 clones, with 84% occurring only once. Of note for this clone: Its target is not known.

The ends lost 2 bases at V and 1 base at J; junction bases unmatched: 12. There are 18 residues in the CDR3. The germline V gene has CDR1 LNHDA and CDR2 SQIVND (reference sequence). This receptor was taken from an adult with an advanced solid tumor such as melanoma, head and neck, liver or kidney cancer. Material: CD4+ or CD8+ T cells sorted from blood, obtained in a trial of the OX40 agonist ivuxolimab. The rearrangement joins TRBV19 to TRBJ2-5, with TRBD1 matching 8 bases. The CDR3 sequence: CASSIKWRQGASQETQYF. Here the CDR3 DNA reads TGTGCCAGTAGTATAAAATGGCGGCAGGGGGCCTCCCAAGAGACCCAGTACTTC.